This T cell receptor beta chain was documented in a study of blood T cell repertoires in COVID-19. Study-wide background: The United States, Italy and Spain provided the acute and convalescent COVID-19 samples. Sources were T cells, B-cell-depleted T cells, or PBMCs; the material itself was cDNA or gDNA.

CDR1 is MNHEY, CDR2 SMNVEV, per germline (reference sequence). Trimming removed 3 bases at V and 8 bases at J, with 7 bases between. This CDR3 region has 12 residues. Per the original data handling: Reference gene primer amplification yielded estimated nucleated cell counts. Using immunoSEQ multiplex PCR, the repertoire was profiled, and TCRdb retains in-frame clones only, with some absent. From that table come the V and J calls and clone size; the DNA was used to work out D and trimming. The sample carries 200,000 to 300,000 clones, about 89% recorded once. The sequence was obtained from a man in his forties or fifties who had recovered from COVID-19. The material sequenced was peripheral blood. The V and J genes are TRBV27 and TRBJ2-2; D is unclear. CDR3 in amino acids: CASSFRAGELFF. CDR3 bases: TGTGCCAGCAGTTTCAGAGCGGGGGAGCTGTTTTTT.